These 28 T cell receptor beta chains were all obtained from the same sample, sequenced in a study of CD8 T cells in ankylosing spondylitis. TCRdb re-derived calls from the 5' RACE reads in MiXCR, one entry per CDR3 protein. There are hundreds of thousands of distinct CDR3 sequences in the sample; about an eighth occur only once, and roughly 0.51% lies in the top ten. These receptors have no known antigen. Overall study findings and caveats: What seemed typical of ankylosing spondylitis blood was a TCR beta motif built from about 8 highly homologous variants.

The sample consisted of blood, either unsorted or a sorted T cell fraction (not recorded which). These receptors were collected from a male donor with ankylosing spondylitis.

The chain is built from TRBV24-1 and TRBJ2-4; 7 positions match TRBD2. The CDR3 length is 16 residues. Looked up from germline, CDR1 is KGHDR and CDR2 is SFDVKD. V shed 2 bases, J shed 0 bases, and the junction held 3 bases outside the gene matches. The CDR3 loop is CATSDSTSQAKNIQYF. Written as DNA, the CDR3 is TGTGCCACCAGTGATTCGACTAGCCAAGCCAAAAACATTCAGTACTTC.

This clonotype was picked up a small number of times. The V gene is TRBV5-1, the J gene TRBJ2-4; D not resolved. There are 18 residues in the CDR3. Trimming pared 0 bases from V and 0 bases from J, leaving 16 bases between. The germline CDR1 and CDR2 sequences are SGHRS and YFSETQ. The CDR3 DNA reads TGCGCCAGCAGCTTGGGTAGGTGGTCAGGAGCAGCCAAAAACATTCAGTACTTC. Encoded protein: CASSLGRWSGAAKNIQYF.

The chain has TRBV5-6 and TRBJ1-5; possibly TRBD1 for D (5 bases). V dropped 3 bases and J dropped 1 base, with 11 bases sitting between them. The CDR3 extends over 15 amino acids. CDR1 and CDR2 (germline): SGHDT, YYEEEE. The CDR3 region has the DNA TGTGCCAGCAGCTCGAACAAGGGGAGCAATCAGCCCCAGCATTTT. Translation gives CASSSNKGSNQPQHF.

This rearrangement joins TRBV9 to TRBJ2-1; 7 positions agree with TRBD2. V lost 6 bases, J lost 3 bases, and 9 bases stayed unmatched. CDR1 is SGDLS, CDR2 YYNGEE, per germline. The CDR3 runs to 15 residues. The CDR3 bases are TGTGCCAGCAACGCGCGGGGGACCTACTACAATGAGCAGTTCTTC. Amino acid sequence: CASNARGTYYNEQFF. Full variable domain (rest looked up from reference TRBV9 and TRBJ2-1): DSGVTQTPKHLITATGQRVTLRCSPRSGDLSVYWYQQSLDQGLQFLIQYYNGEERAKGNILERFSAQQFPDLHSELNLSSLELGDSALYFCASNARGTYYNEQFFGPGTRLTVL.

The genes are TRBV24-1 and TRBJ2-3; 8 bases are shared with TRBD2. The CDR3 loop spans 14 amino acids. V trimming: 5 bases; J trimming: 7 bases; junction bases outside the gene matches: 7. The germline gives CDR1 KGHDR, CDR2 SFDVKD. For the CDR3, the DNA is TGTGCCACCAGTGGCAGCGGGAGCGTCAATACGCAGTATTTT. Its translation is CATSGSGSVNTQYF.

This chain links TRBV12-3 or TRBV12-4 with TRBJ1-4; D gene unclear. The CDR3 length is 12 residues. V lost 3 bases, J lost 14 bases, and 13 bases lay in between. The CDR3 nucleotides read TGTGCCAGCAGTTTCGCCTTATTGCGGCTGTTTTTT. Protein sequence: CASSFALLRLFF.

The CDR3 region has the DNA TGTGCCAGCAGCATCAGGGACGAGACCCAGTACTTC. Protein product: CASSIRDETQYF. The chain has TRBV5-6 and TRBJ2-5; D may correspond to TRBD1 or TRBD2 (5 bases each). This CDR3 has 12 residues. The germline gives CDR1 SGHDT, CDR2 YYEEEE. The V end lost 4 bases, the J end lost 5 bases, and 9 bases lay between the germline ends. The full variable domain, completed using reference TRBV5-6 and TRBJ2-5, is DAGVTQSPTHLIKTRGQQVTLRCSPKSGHDTVSWYQQALGQGPQFIFQYYEEEERQRGNFPDRFSGHQFPNYSSELNVNALLLGDSALYLCASSIRDETQYFGPGTRLLVL.

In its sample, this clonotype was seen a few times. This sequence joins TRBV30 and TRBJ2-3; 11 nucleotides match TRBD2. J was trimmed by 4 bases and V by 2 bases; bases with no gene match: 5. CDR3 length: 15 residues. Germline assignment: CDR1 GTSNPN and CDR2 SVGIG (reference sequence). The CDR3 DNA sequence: TGTGCCTGGAGTCCCGGACTAGCGGGCGCAGATACGCAGTATTTT. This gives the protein CAWSPGLAGADTQYF. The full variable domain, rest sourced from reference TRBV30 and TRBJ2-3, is SQTIHQWPATLVQPVGSPLSLECTVEGTSNPNLYWYRQAAGRGLQLLFYSVGIGQISSEVPQNLSASRPQDRQFILSSKKLLLSDSGFYLCAWSPGLAGADTQYFGPGTRLTVL.

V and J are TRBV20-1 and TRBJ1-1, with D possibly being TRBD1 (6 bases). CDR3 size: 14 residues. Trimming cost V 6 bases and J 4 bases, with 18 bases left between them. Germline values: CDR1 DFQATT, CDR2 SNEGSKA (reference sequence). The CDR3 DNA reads TGCAGTGCCACCTCGCGTGGGGGCCTCACTGAAGCTTTCTTT. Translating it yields CSATSRGGLTEAFF.

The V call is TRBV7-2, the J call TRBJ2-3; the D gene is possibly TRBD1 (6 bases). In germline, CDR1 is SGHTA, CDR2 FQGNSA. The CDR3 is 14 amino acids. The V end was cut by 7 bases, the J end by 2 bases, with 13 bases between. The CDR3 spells CASIQDSNTDTQYF. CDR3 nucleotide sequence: TGTGCCAGCATCCAGGACAGCAACACAGATACGCAGTATTTT.

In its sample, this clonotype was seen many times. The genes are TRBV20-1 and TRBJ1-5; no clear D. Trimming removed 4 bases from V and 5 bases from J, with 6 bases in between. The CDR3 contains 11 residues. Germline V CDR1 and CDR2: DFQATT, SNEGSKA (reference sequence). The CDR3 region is CSANRHQPQHF. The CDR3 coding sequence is TGCAGTGCTAACCGCCATCAGCCCCAGCATTTT.

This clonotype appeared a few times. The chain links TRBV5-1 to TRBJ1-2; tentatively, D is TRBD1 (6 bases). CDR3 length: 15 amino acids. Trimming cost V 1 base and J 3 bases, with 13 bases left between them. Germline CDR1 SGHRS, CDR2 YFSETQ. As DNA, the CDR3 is TGCGCCAGCAGCTTGATAGTAGGGGGAGACTATGGCTACACCTTC. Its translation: CASSLIVGGDYGYTF.

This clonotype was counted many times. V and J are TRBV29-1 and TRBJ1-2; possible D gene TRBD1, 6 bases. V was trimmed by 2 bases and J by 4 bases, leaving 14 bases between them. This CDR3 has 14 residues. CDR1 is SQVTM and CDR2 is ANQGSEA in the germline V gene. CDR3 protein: CSVENRALGYGYTF. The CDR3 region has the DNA TGCAGCGTTGAAAACAGGGCCCTGGGCTATGGCTACACCTTC.

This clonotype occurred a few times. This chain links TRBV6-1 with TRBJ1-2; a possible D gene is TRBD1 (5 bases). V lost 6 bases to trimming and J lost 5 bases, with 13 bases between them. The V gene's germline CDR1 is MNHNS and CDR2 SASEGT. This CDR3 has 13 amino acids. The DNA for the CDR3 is TGTGCCAGCAGAATATCAGGGAGATATGGCTACACCTTC. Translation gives CASRISGRYGYTF.

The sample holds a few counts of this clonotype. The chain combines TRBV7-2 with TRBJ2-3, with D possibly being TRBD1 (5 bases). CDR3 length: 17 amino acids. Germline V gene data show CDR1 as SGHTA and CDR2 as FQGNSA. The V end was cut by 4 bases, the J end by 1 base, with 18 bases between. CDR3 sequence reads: CASSSRQTVGGTDTQYF. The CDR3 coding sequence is TGTGCCAGCAGCTCAAGACAGACCGTAGGCGGCACAGATACGCAGTATTTT.

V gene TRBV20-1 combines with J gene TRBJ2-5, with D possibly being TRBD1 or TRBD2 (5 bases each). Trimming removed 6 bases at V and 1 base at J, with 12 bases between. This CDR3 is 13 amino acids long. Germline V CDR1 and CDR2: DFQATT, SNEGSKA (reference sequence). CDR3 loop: CSAGRVPQETQYF. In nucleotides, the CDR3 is TGCAGTGCGGGGCGGGTGCCCCAAGAGACCCAGTACTTC.

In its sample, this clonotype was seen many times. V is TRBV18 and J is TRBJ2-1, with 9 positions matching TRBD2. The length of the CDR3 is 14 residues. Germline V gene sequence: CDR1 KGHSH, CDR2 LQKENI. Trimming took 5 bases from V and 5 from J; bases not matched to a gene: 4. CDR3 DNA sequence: TGTGCCAGCTCAGGTAGCGGGAGTAACAATGAGCAGTTCTTC. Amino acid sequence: CASSGSGSNNEQFF.

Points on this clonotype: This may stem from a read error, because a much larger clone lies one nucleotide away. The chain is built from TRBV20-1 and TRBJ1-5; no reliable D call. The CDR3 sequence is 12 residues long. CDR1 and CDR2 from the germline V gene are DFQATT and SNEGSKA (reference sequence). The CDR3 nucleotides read TGCGGTGCTACCGGGGTGAGTCAGCCCCAGCATTTT. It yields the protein CGATGVSQPQHF.

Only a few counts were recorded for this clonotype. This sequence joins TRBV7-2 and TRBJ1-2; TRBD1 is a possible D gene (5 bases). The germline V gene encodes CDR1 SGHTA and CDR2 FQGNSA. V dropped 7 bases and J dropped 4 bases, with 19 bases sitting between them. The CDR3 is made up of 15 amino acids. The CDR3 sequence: CASNLFWDGAYGYTF. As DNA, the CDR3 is TGTGCCAGCAACCTTTTTTGGGACGGAGCCTATGGCTACACCTTC.

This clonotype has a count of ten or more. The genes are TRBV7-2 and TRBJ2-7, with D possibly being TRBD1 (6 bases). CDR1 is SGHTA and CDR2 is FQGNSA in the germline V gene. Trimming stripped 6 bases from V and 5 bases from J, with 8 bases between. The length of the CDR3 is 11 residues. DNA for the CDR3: TGTGCCAGCAGGAGGGGGAACGAGCAGTACTTC. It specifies CASRRGNEQYF.

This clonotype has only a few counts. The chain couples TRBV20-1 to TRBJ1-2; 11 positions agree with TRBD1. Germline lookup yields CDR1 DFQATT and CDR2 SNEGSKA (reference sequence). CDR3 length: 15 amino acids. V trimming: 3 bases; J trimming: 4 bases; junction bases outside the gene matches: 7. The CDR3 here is CSARRTGGTIYGYTF. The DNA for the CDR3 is TGCAGTGCTAGGCGGACAGGGGGCACGATCTATGGCTACACCTTC.

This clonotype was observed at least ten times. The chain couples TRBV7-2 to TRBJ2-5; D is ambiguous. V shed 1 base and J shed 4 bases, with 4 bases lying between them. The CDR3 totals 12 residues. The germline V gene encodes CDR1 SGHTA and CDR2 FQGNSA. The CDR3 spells CASSLETETQYF. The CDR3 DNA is TGTGCCAGCAGCTTAGAGACAGAGACCCAGTACTTC.

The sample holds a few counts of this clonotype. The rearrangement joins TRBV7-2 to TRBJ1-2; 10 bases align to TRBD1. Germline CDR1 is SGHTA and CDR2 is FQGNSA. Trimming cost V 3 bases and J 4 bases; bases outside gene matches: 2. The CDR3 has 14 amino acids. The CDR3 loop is CASSLGTGAYGYTF. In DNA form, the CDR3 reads TGTGCCAGCAGCTTGGGGACAGGGGCCTATGGCTACACCTTC.

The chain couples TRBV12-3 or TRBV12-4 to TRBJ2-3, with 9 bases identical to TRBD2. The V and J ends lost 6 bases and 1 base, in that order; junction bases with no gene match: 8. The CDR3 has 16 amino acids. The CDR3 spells CASSPHSSGGTDTQYF. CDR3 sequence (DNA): TGTGCCAGCAGCCCACATTCTAGCGGGGGCACAGATACGCAGTATTTT.

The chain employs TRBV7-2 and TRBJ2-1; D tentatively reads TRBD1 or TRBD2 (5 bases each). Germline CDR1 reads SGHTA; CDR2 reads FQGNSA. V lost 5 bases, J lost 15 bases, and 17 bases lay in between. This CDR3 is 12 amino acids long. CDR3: CASSTGPPRPFF. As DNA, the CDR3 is TGTGCCAGCAGCACGGGACCGCCTCGACCGTTCTTC.

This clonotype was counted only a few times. CDR3 DNA: TGCAGTGCTAGACGGGGGACAGGAGTGGAAACGCAGTATTTT. This codes for CSARRGTGVETQYF. The chain combines TRBV20-1 with TRBJ2-3; 8 bases are shared with TRBD1. Losses at the gene ends were 2 bases for V and 9 bases for J; bases not matched to a gene: 10. The CDR3 runs 14 residues. Germline CDR1 reads DFQATT; CDR2 reads SNEGSKA (reference sequence).

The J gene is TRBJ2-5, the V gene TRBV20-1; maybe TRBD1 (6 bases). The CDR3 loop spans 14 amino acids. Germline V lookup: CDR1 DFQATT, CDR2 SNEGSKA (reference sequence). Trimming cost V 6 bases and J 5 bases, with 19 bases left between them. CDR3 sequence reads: CSARNSGVGETQYF. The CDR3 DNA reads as TGCAGTGCCAGGAACTCAGGGGTCGGGGAGACCCAGTACTTC.

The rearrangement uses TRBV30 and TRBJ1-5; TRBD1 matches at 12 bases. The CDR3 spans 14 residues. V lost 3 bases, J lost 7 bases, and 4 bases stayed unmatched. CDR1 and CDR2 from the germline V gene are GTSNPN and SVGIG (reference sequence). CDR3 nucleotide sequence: TGTGCCTGGAGAGGGACAGGGGGCGACCAGCCCCAGCATTTT. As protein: CAWRGTGGDQPQHF.